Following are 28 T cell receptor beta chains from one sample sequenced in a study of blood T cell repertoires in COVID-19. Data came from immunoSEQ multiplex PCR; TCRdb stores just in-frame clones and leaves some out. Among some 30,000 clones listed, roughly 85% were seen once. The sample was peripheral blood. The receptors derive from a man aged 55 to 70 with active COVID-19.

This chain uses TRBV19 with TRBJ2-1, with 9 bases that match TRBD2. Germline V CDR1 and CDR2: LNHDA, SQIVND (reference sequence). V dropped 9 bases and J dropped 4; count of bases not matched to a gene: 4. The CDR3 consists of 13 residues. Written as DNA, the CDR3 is TGTGCCAGCAGACTAGCGGAGTACAATGAGCAGTTCTTC. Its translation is CASRLAEYNEQFF.

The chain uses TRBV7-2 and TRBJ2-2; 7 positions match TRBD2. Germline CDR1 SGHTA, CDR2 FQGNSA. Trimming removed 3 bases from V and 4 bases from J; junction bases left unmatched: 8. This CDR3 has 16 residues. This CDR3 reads CASSFQGGSFTGELFF. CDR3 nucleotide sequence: TGTGCCAGCAGCTTTCAAGGCGGGAGTTTCACCGGGGAGCTGTTTTTT.

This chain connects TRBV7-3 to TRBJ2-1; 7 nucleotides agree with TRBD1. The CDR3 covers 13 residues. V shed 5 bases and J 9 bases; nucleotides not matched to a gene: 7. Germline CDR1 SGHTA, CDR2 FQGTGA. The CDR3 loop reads CASSGQGVGEQFF. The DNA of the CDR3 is TGTGCCAGCAGCGGCCAGGGGGTCGGTGAGCAGTTCTTC.

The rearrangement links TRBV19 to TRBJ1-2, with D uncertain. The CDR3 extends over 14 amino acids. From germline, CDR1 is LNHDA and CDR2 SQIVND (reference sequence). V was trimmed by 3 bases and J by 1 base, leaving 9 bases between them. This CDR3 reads CASSMYSGNYGYTF. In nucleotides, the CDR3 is TGTGCCAGTAGTATGTACAGCGGTAACTATGGCTACACCTTC. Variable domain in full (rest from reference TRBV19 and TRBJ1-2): DGGITQSPKYLFRKEGQNVTLSCEQNLNHDAMYWYRQDPGQGLRLIYYSQIVNDFQKGDIAEGYSVSREKKESFPLTVTSAQKNPTAFYLCASSMYSGNYGYTFGSGTRLTVV.

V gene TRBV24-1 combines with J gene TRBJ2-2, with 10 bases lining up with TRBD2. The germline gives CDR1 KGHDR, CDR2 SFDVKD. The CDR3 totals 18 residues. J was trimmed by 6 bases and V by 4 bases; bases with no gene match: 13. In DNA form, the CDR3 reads TGTGCCACCAGTGACCCTTTGACTAGCGGGTATCGCGCCGGGGAGCTGTTTTTT. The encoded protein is CATSDPLTSGYRAGELFF.

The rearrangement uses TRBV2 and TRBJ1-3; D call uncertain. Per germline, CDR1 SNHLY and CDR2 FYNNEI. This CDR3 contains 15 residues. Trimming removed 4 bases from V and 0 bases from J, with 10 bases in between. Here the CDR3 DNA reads TGTGCCAGCAGTGTACAGAGAGACTCTGGAAACACCATATATTTT. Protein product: CASSVQRDSGNTIYF.

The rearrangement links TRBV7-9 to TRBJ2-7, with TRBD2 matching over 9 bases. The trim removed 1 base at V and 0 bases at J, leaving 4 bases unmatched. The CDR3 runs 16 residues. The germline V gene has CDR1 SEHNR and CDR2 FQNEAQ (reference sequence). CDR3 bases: TGTGCCAGCAGCTTAGACTTGGGACTAGCCTCCTACGAGCAGTACTTC. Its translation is CASSLDLGLASYEQYF.

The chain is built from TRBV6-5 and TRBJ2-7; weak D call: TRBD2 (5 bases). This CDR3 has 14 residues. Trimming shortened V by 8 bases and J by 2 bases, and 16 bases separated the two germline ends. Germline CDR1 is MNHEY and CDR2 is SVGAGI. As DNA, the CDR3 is TGTGCCAGCGAACGAGGGAGTAGCACCTACGAGCAGTACTTC. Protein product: CASERGSSTYEQYF.

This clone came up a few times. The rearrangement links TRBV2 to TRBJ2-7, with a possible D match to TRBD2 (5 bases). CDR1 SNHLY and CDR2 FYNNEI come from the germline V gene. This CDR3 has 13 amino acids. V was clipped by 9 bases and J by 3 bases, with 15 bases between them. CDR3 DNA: TGTGCCAGTATTCCGGGGAACAACTACGAGCAGTACTTC. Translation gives CASIPGNNYEQYF.

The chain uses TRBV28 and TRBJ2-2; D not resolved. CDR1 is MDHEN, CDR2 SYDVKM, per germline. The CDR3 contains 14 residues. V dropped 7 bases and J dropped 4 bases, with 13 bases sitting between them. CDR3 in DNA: TGTGCCAGCACTCTCGCGACACCCACCGGGGAGCTGTTTTTT. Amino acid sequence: CASTLATPTGELFF.

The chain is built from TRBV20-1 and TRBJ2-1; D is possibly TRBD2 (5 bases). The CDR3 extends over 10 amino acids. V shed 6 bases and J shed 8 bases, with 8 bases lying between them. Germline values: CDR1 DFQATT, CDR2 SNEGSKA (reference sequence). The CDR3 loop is CSAQADEQFF. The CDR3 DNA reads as TGCAGTGCCCAAGCGGATGAGCAGTTCTTC.

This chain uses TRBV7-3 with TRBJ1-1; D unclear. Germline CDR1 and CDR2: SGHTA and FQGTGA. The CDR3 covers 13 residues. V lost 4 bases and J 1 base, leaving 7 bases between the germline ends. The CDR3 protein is CASSSRQNTEAFF. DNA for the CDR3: TGTGCCAGCAGCTCCCGACAGAACACTGAAGCTTTCTTT.

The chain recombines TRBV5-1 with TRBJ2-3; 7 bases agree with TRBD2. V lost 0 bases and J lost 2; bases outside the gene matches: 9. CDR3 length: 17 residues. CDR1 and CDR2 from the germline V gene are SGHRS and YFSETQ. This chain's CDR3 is CASSLVGLAEHTDTQYF. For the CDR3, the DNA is TGCGCCAGCAGCTTGGTTGGGCTAGCGGAGCACACAGATACGCAGTATTTT.

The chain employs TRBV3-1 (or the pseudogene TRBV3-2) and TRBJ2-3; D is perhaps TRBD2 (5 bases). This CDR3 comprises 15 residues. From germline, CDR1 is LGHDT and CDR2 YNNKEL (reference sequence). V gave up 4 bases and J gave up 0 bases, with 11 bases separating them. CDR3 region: CASSLGLASTDTQYF. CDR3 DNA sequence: TGTGCCAGCAGCCTCGGACTGGCTAGCACAGATACGCAGTATTTT.

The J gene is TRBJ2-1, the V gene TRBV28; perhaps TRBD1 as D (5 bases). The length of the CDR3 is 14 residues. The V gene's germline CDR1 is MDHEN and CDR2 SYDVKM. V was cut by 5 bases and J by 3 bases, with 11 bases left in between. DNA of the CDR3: TGTGCCAGCAGTCTCGACAGTGGCTACAATGAGCAGTTCTTC. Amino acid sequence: CASSLDSGYNEQFF.

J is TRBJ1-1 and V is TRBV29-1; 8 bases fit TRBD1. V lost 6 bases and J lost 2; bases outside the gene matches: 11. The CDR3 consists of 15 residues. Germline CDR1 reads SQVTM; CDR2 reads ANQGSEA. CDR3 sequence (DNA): TGCAGCGTCCATGGACAGGGAGGGATCAACACTGAAGCTTTCTTT. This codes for CSVHGQGGINTEAFF.

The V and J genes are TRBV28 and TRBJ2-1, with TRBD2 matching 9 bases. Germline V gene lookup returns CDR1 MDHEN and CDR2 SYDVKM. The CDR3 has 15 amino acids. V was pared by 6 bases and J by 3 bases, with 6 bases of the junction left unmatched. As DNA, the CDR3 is TGTGCCAGCAGAAATAGCGGGGGTGGCTACAATGAGCAGTTCTTC. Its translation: CASRNSGGGYNEQFF.

The CDR3 sequence: CASSVSEGTQYF. The CDR3 nucleotides are TGTGCCAGCAGCGTATCAGAGGGGACCCAGTACTTC. This chain uses TRBV9 with TRBJ2-5; D might be TRBD2 (5 bases). Trimming stripped 1 base from V and 7 bases from J, with 8 bases between. The CDR3 is 12 amino acids. Germline assignment: CDR1 SGDLS and CDR2 YYNGEE.

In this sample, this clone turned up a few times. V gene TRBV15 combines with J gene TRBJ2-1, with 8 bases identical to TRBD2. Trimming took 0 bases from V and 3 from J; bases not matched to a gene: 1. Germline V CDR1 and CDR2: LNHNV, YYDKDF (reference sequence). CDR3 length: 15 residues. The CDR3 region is CATSRDREGYNEQFF. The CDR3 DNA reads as TGTGCCACCAGCAGAGACCGGGAGGGCTACAATGAGCAGTTCTTC.

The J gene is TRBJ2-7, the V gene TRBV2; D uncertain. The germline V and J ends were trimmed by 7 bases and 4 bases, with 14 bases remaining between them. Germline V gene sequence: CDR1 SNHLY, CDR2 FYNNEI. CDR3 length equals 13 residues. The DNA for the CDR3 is TGTGCCAGCACTCCGGCCACAGCATACGAGCAGTACTTC. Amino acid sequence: CASTPATAYEQYF.

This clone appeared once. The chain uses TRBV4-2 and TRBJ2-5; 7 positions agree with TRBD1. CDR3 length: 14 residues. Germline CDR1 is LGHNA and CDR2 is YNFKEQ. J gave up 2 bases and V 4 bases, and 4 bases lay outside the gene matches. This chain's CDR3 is CASSLGDSQETQYF. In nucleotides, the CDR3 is TGTGCCAGCAGCCTAGGGGACAGTCAAGAGACCCAGTACTTC.

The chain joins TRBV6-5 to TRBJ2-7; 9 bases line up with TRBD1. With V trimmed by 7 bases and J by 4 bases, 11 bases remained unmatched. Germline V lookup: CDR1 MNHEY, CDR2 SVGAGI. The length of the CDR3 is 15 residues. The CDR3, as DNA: TGTGCCAGCACCCAACCCAGACAGGGGGTATACGAGCAGTACTTC. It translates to CASTQPRQGVYEQYF.

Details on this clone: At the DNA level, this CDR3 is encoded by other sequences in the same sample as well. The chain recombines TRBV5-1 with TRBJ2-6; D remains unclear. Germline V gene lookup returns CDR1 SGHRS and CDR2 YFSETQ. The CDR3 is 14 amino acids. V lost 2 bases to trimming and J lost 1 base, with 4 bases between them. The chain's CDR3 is CASSLYSGANVLTF. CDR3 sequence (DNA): TGCGCCAGCAGCTTATATTCTGGGGCCAACGTCCTGACTTTC.

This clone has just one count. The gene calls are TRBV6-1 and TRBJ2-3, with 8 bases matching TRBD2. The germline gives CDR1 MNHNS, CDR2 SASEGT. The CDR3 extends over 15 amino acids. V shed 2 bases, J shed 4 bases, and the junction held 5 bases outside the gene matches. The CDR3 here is CASSELLAGSDTQYF. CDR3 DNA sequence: TGTGCCAGCAGTGAATTGTTAGCGGGATCAGATACGCAGTATTTT.

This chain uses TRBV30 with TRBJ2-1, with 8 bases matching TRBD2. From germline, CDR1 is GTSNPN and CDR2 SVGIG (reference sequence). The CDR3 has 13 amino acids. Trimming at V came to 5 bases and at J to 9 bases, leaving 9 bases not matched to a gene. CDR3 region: CAWDRRAGGEQFF. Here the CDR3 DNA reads TGTGCCTGGGACCGGAGGGCGGGAGGTGAGCAGTTCTTC. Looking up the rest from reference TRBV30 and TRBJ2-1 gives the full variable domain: SQTIHQWPATLVQPVGSPLSLECTVEGTSNPNLYWYRQAAGRGLQLLFYSVGIGQISSEVPQNLSASRPQDRQFILSSKKLLLSDSGFYLCAWDRRAGGEQFFGPGTRLTVL.

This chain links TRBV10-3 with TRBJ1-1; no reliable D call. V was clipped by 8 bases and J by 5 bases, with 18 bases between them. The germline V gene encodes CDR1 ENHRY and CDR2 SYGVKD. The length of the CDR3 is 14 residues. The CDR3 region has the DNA TGTGCCATCGGAGTAACCGGGGTGGGGACTGAAGCTTTCTTT. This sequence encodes CAIGVTGVGTEAFF.

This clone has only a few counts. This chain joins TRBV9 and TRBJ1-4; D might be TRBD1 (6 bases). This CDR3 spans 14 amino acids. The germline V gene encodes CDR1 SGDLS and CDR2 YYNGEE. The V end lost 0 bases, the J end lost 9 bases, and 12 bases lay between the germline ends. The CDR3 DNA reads TGTGCCAGCAGCGTAGACAGGGATGGCAAAAAACTGTTTTTT. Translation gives CASSVDRDGKKLFF. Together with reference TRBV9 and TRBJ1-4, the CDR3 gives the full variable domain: DSGVTQTPKHLITATGQRVTLRCSPRSGDLSVYWYQQSLDQGLQFLIQYYNGEERAKGNILERFSAQQFPDLHSELNLSSLELGDSALYFCASSVDRDGKKLFFGSGTQLSVL.

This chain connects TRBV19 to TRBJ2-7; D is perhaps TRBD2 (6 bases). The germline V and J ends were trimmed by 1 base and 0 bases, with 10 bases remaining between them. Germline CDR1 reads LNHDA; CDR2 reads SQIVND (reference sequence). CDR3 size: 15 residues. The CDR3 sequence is CASSIGWRDSYEQYF. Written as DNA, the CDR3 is TGTGCCAGTAGTATAGGGTGGCGGGACTCCTACGAGCAGTACTTC.